The rows below give T cell receptor beta chains drawn from one sample of a study of blood T cell repertoires in COVID-19. Only in-frame clones appear in the TCRdb table, and some are missing; sequencing was by immunoSEQ multiplex PCR. There are 50,000 to 70,000 clones in the sample; about 75% occur only once, and approximately 20% lies in the top ten. The sequencing sample was made of peripheral blood. The receptors shown here come from a man in his forties or fifties with active or convalescent COVID-19. Each CDR3 is given without its conserved first and last residue. The D gene is left open where the match is weak.

-	TRBV14	TRBJ2-1	ASSQGQNNEQF
TRBD2	TRBV10-1	TRBJ2-1	ASRTLTSGRVDEQF
-	TRBV6-5	TRBJ1-1	ASRIQGVGTEAF
-	TRBV18	TRBJ1-1	ASSQGAPNTEAF
TRBD1	TRBV6-1	TRBJ1-2	ASSDVDRGNYGYT
-	TRBV19	TRBJ2-1	ASTRRSSYNEQF
TRBD2	TRBV29-1	TRBJ2-1	SVEGLAGIPEQF
TRBD2	TRBV7-9	TRBJ2-4	ASSPGRDYGHIQY
-	TRBV5-5	TRBJ2-1	ASSPLSGDNEQF
TRBD1	TRBV11-1	TRBJ2-7	ASSLETGIFYEQY
-	TRBV12-5	TRBJ2-2	ASGADWGTGELF
TRBD2	TRBV23-1	TRBJ2-7	PRASGRLEQY
-	TRBV6-5	TRBJ1-1	ASSYNRRNTEAF
-	TRBV6-5	TRBJ2-3	ASSYREETDTQY
-	TRBV7-3	TRBJ2-3	ASSRQGTDTQY
-	TRBV6-5	TRBJ1-6	ASQGRVTLH
-	TRBV16	TRBJ1-2	ASSPRRDYGYT
TRBD2	TRBV18	TRBJ2-2	ASSPIAGYTGELF
-	TRBV21-1	TRBJ2-5	ASSNGQQETQY
TRBD2	TRBV30	TRBJ2-1	AWSGLAGGSGEQF
TRBD2	TRBV19	TRBJ2-1	ASSKTSGRDNEQF
TRBD1	TRBV7-2	TRBJ2-5	ASSIDRGRETQY
-	TRBV10-1	TRBJ2-7	ASSRDSSGEQY
-	TRBV29-1	TRBJ2-1	SVGLVANEQF
-	TRBV3-1/TRBV3-2	TRBJ2-3	ASSYKDTQY